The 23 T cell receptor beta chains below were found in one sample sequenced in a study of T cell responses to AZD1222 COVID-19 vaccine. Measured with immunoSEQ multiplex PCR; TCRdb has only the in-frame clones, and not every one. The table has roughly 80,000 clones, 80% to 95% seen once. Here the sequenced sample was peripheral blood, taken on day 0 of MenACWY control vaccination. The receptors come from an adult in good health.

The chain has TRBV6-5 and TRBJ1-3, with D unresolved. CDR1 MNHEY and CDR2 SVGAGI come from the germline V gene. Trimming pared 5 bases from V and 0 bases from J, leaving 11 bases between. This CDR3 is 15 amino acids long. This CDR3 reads CASSQDGNSGNTIYF. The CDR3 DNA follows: TGTGCCAGCAGTCAGGACGGGAACTCTGGAAACACCATATATTTT.

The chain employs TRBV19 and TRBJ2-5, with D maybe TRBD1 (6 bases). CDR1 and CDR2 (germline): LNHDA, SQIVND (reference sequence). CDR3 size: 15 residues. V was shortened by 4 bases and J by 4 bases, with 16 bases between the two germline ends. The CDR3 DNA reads TGTGCCAGTAGTACCCTCCAGGGGACGGGAGAGACCCAGTACTTC. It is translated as CASSTLQGTGETQYF.

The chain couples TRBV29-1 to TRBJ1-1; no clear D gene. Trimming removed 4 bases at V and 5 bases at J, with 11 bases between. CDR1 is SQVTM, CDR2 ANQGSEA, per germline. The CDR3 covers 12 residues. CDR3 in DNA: TGCAGCGTTGTCCCATCTCGAACTGAAGCTTTCTTT. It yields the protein CSVVPSRTEAFF. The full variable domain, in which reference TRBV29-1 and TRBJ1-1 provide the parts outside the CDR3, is SAVISQKPSRDICQRGTSLTIQCQVDSQVTMMFWYRQQPGQSLTLIATANQGSEATYESGFVIDKFPISRPNLTFSTLTVSNMSPEDSSIYLCSVVPSRTEAFFGQGTRLTVV.

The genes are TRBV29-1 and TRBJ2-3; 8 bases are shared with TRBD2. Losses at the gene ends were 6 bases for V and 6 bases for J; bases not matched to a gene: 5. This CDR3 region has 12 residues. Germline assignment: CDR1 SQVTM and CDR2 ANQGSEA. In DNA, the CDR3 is TGCAGCGTGGGAGCGGGAGCCGATACGCAGTATTTT. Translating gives CSVGAGADTQYF.

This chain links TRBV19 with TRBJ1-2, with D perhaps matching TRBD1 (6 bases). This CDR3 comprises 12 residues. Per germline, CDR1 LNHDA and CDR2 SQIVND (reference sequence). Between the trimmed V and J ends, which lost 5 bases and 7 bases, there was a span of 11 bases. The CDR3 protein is CASSFTGIGYTF. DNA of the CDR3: TGTGCCAGTAGTTTTACAGGGATTGGCTACACCTTC.

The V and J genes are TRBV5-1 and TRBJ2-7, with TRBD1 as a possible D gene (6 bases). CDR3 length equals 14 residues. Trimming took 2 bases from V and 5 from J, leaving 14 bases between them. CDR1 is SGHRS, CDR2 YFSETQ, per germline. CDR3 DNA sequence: TGCGCCAGCAGCTTATCTGGACAGCCCCACGAGCAGTACTTC. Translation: CASSLSGQPHEQYF.

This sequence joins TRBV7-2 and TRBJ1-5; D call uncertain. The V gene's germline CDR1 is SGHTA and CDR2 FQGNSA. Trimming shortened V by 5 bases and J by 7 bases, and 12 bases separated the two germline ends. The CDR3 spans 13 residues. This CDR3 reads CASSQEVLQPQHF. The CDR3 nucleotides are TGTGCCAGCAGCCAGGAGGTTCTCCAGCCCCAGCATTTT.

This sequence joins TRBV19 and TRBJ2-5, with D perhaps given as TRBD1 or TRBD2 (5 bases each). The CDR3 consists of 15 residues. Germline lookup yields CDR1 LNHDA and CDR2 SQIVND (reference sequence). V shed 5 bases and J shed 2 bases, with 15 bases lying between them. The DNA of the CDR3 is TGTGCCAGTAGTCGCCGGAGTGGGGGACAAGAGACCCAGTACTTC. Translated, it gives CASSRRSGGQETQYF.

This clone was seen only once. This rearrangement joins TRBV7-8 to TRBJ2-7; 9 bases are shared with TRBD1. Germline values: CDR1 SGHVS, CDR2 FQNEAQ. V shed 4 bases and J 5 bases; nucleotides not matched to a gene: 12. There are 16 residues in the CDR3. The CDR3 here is CASSSGQGLQSHEQYF. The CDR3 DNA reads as TGTGCCAGCAGCTCGGGACAGGGCCTGCAATCCCACGAGCAGTACTTC.

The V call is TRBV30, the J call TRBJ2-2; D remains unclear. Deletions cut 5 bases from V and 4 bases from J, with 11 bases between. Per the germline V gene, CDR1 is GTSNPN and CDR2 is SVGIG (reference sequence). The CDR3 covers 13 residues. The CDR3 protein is CAWLIPGTGELFF. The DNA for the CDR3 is TGTGCCTGGCTCATTCCGGGCACCGGGGAGCTGTTTTTT.

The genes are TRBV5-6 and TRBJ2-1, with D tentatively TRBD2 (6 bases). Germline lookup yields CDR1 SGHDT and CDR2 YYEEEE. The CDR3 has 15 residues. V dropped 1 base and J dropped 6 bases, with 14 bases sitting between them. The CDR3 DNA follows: TGTGCCAGCAGCTTGCTTTCGGGAGCGGGCAATGAGCAGTTCTTC. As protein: CASSLLSGAGNEQFF.

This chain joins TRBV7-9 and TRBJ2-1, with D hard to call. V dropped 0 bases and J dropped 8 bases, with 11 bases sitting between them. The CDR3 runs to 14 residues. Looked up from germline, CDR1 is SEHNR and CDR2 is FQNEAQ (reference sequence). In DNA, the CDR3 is TGTGCCAGCAGCTTAGCGGGATCCGGCGATGAGCAGTTCTTC. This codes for CASSLAGSGDEQFF.

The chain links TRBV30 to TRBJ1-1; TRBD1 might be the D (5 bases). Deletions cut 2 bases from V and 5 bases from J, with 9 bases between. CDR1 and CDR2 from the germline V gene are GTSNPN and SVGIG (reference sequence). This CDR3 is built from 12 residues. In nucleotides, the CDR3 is TGTGCCTGGAGTAGGGCAGGGACTGAAGCTTTCTTT. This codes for CAWSRAGTEAFF.

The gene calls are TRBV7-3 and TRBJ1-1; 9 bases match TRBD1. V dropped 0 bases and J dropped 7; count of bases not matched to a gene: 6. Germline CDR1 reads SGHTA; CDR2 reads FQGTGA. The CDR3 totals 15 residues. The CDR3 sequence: CASSLTLMDRGEAFF. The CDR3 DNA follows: TGTGCCAGCAGCTTAACTTTAATGGACAGGGGTGAAGCTTTCTTT.

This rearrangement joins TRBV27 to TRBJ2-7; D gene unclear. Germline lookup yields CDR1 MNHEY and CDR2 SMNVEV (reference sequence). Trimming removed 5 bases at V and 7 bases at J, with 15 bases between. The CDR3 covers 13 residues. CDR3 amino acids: CASSPGWAAEQYF. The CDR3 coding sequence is TGTGCCAGCAGTCCAGGATGGGCTGCAGAGCAGTACTTC.

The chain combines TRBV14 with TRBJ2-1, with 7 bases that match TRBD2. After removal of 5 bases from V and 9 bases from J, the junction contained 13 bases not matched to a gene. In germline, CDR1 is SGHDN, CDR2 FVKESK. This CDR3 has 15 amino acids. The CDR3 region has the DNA TGTGCCAGCAGCGATAAGGCTAGCGGTGCCCTTGAGCAGTTCTTC. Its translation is CASSDKASGALEQFF. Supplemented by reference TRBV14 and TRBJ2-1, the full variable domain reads EAGVTQFPSHSVIEKGQTVTLRCDPISGHDNLYWYRRVMGKEIKFLLHFVKESKQDESGMPNNRFLAERTGGTYSTLKVQPAELEDSGVYFCASSDKASGALEQFFGPGTRLTVL.

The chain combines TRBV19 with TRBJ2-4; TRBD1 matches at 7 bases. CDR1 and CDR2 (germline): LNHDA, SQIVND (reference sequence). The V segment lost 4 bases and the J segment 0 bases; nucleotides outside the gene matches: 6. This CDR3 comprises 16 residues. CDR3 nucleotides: TGTGCCAGTAGTACCCACAGGGGTGAAGCCAAAAACATTCAGTACTTC. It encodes CASSTHRGEAKNIQYF.

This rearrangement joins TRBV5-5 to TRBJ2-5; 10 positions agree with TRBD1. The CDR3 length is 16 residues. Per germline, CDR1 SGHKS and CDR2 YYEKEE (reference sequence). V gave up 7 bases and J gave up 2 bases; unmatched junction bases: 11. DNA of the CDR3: TGTGCCAGCTGCGACCTTGGGGACAGGGGACAAGAGACCCAGTACTTC. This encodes CASCDLGDRGQETQYF. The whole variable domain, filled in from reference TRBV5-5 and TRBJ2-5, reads DAGVTQSPTHLIKTRGQQVTLRCSPISGHKSVSWYQQVLGQGPQFIFQYYEKEERGRGNFPDRFSARQFPNYSSELNVNALLLGDSALYLCASCDLGDRGQETQYFGPGTRLLVL.

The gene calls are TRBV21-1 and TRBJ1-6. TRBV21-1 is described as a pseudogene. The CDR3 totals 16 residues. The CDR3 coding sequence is TGTGCCAGCCAGGACGGCGTAAGCTCCTATAATTCACCCCTCCACTTT. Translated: CASQDGVSSYNSPLHF.

CDR3 DNA: TGTGCCAGCAGCTTCACATTCCTGGAGGGCTACACCTTC. It yields the protein CASSFTFLEGYTF. The chain is built from TRBV13 and TRBJ1-2; no definite D call. The CDR3 length is 13 residues. Trimming took off 3 bases at V and 8 bases at J, with 13 bases between the two ends. Germline V gene data show CDR1 as PRHDT and CDR2 as FYEKMQ (reference sequence).

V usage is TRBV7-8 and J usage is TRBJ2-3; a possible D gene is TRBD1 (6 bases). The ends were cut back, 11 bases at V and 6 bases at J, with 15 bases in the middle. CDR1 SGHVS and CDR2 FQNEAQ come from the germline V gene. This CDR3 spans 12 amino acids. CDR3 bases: TGTGCCGCGAAGGGGGATGAGGATACGCAGTATTTT. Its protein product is CAAKGDEDTQYF.

The CDR3 sequence is CASSLALSSGRTQYF. The DNA for the CDR3 is TGTGCCAGCAGCTTAGCGCTTTCTAGCGGGAGGACCCAGTACTTC. The gene calls are TRBV7-2 and TRBJ2-5; 10 bases align to TRBD2. The CDR3 runs to 15 residues. Germline V gene data show CDR1 as SGHTA and CDR2 as FQGNSA. Losses at the gene ends were 0 bases for V and 7 bases for J; bases not matched to a gene: 5.

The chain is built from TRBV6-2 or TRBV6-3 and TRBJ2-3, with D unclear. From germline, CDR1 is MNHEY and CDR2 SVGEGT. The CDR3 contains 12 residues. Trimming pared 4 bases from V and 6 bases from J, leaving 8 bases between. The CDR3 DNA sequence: TGTGCCAGCAGTTTCCGGCAGGATACGCAGTATTTT. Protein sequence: CASSFRQDTQYF.